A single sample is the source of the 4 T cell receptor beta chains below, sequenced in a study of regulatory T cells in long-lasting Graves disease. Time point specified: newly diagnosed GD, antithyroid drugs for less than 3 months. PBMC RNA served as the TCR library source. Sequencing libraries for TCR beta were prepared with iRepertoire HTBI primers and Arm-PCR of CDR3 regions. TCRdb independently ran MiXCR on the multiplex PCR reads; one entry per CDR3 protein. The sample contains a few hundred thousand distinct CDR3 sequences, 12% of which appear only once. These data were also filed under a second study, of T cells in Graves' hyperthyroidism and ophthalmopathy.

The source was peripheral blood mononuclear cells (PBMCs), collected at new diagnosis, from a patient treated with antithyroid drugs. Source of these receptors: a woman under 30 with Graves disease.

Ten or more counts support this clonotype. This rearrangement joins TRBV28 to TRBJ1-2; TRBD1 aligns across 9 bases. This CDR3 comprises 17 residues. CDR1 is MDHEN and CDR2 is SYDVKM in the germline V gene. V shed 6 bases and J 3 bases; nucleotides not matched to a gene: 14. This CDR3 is CASSIKTGGSIDYGYTF. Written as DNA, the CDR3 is TGTGCCAGCAGCATAAAGACAGGGGGAAGCATTGACTATGGCTACACCTTC.

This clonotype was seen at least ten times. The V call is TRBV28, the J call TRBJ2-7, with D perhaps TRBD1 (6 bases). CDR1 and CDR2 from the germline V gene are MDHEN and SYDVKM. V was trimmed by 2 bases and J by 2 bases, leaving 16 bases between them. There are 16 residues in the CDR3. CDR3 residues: CASSLLTGHDPYEQYF. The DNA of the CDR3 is TGTGCCAGCAGTTTACTTACAGGGCATGACCCCTACGAGCAGTACTTC.

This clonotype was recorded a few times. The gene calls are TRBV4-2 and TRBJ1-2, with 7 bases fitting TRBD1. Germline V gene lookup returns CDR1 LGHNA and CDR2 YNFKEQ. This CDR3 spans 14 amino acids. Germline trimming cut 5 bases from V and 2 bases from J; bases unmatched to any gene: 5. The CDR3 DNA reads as TGTGCCAGCAGCGGGGAGGGACAGAACTATGGCTACACCTTC. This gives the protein CASSGEGQNYGYTF.

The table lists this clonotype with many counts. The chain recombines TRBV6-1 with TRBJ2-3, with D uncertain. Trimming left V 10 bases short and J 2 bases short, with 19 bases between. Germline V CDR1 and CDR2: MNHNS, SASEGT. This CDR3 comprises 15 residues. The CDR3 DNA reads TGTGCCACTGGCGGTGGGTATATCTACACAGATACGCAGTATTTT. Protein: CATGGGYIYTDTQYF.